Below are 2 T cell receptor beta chains sequenced from a single sample in a study of CD8+ T cells in alopecia areata. Extracted RNA was reverse transcribed into cDNA, the sequencing template. Using immunoSEQ multiplex PCR, the repertoire was profiled, and TCRdb retains in-frame clones only, with some absent. The sample records hundreds of thousands of clones, around 62% being singletons. The sequencing used CD4+ T cells sorted from blood, collected at week 0. These TCRs come from a human donor with alopecia areata.

The V gene is TRBV7-8, the J gene TRBJ1-4; TRBD1 matches at 8 bases. CDR3 length equals 15 residues. Germline V gene lookup returns CDR1 SGHVS and CDR2 FQNEAQ. The V segment lost 5 bases and the J segment 3 bases; nucleotides outside the gene matches: 5. CDR3 in DNA: TGTGCCAGCAGCCTCACAGGGGGATCTAATGAAAAACTGTTTTTT. Residues: CASSLTGGSNEKLFF. The variable domain in full, completed from reference TRBV7-8 and TRBJ1-4, reads GAGVSQSPRYKVAKRGQDVALRCDPISGHVSLFWYQQALGQGPEFLTYFQNEAQLDKSGLPSDRFFAERPEGSVSTLKIQRTQQEDSAVYLCASSLTGGSNEKLFFGSGTQLSVL.

The V call is TRBV10-2, the J call TRBJ2-5; 10 positions agree with TRBD2. Germline assignment: CDR1 WSHSY and CDR2 SAAADI. J was trimmed by 5 bases and V by 5 bases; bases with no gene match: 20. This CDR3 is built from 19 residues. The CDR3 nucleotides read TGCGCCAGCAGTCAAACGGGACTAGCGTCCCACCCGGGCCGTGAGACCCAGTACTTC. Translating it yields CASSQTGLASHPGRETQYF.